This TCR beta chain comes out of a study of beta chain features in type 1 diabetes. A heparinised blood draw that averaged around 0.12 L was obtained once from each donor. CD4+ naive, central memory, regulatory and stem cell-like memory subsets were isolated by sorting on CD45RO/CCR7/CD25/CD127/CD95/CD27. This CDR3 is built from 10 residues. CDR1 and CDR2 from the germline V gene are SQVTM and ANQGSEA. Trimming took 6 bases from V and 1 from J, leaving 3 bases between them. Sequenced material consisted of expressed TCRB transcripts (all of the isolated RNA was reverse transcribed). This table comes from immunoSEQ multiplex PCR, and its TCRdb copy is limited to in-frame clones, with some not included. Seen here are around 690,000 clones, approximately 13% observed once, and the top ten hold approximately 0.11%. Comment on this clone: The antigen remains unidentified. Other DNA sequences of this sample code for an identical CDR3.

Study-level results: Shorter templates might be favored by PCR, equally in patients and controls. Moderate yet significant TCRB CDR3 shortening was seen in Type 1 diabetes patients in all four CD4+ subsets.

The chain is built from TRBV29-1 and TRBJ2-5; D is ambiguous. The TCR sequence derives from a man aged 25-45 years with type 1 diabetes. Material for sequencing was naive CD4+ T cells from blood. CDR3 in amino acids: CSVLQETQYF. DNA of the CDR3: TGCAGCGTCCTCCAAGAGACCCAGTACTTC.